The clone carrying this TCR beta chain was counted only a few times. What it binds is unknown. This sample stems from a study of human T cells and chemical hapten exposure. Study results and caveats: Unchanged with DPC sensitization were TCRs above 1 in 1000 frequency.

The CDR3 covers 13 residues. Trimming pared 0 bases from V and 5 bases from J, leaving 7 bases between. Germline-derived CDR1 and CDR2 are LNHNV and YYDKDF (reference sequence). The time point: pre-sensitization, week 0. Treatment meaning: therapeutic diphenylcyclopropenone sensitization with weekly scalp DPC. During construction of the library, unique molecular identifiers were attached to individual cDNA molecules for quantitative, reproducible TCR counting. TCRdb reprocessed the RACE reads with MiXCR, giving one entry per CDR3 protein. The sample lists 180,000 or so distinct CDR3 sequences, more than 25% occurring once.

The rearrangement joins TRBV15 to TRBJ1-1; no firm D call. The starting material was whole blood, obtained in connection with sensitization to the hapten diphenylcyclopropenone (DPC). The sequence was obtained from a woman in her twenties or thirties with alopecia areata. Some clones in this sample may be carry-over from other donors' samples. The CDR3 region is CATSRDYKTEAFF. In DNA form, the CDR3 reads TGTGCCACCAGCAGAGATTATAAAACTGAAGCTTTCTTT.